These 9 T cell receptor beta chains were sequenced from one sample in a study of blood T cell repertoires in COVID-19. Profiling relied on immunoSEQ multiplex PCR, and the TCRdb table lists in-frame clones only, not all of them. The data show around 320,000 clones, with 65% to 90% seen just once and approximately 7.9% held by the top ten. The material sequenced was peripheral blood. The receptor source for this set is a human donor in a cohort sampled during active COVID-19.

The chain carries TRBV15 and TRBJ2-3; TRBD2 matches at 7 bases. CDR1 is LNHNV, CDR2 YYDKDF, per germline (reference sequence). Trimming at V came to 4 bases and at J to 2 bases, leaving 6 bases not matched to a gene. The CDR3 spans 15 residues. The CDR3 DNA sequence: TGTGCCACCAGCACCCGACTAGCTAACACAGATACGCAGTATTTT. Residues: CATSTRLANTDTQYF.

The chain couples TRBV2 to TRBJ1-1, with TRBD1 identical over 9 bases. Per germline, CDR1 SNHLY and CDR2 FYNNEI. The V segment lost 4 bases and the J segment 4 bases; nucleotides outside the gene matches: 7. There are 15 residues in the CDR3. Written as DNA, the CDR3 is TGTGCCAGCAGTGGGGGACAGGGCCTTACCACTGAAGCTTTCTTT. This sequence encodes CASSGGQGLTTEAFF.

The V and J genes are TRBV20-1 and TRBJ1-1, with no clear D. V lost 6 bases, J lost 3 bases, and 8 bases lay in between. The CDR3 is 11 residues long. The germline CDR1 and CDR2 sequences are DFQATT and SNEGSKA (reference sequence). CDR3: CSASPYTEAFF. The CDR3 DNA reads TGCAGTGCGAGCCCCTACACTGAAGCTTTCTTT.

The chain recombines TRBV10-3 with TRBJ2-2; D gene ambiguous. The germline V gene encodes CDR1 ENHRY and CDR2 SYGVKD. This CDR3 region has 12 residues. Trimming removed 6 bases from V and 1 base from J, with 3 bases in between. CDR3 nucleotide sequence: TGTGCCATCAGCGTGAACACCGGGGAGCTGTTTTTT. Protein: CAISVNTGELFF.

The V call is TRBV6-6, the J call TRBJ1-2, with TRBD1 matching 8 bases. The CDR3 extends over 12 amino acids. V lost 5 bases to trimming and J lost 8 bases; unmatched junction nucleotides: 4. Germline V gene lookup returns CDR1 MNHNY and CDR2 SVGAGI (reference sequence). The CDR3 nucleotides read TGTGCCAGCAGTGGACAGGGTTCAGGCTACACCTTC. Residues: CASSGQGSGYTF.

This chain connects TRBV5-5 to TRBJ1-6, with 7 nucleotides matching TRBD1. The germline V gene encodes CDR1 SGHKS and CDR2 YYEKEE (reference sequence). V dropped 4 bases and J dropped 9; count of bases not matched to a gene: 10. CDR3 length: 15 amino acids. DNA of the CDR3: TGTGCCAGCAGCGCGATGACAGGGTCGCGTTCACCCCTCCACTTT. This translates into CASSAMTGSRSPLHF.

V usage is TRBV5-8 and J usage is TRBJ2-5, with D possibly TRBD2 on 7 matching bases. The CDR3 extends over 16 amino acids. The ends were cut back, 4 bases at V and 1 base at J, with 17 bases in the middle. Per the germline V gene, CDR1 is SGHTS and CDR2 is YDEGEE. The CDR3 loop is CASSGGAISLQETQYF. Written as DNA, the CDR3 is TGTGCCAGCAGCGGGGGGGCGATCTCCCTCCAAGAGACCCAGTACTTC. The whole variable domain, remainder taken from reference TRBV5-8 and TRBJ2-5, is EAGVTQSPTHLIKTRGQQATLRCSPISGHTSVYWYQQALGLGLQFLLWYDEGEERNRGNFPPRFSGRQFPNYSSELNVNALELEDSALYLCASSGGAISLQETQYFGPGTRLLVL.

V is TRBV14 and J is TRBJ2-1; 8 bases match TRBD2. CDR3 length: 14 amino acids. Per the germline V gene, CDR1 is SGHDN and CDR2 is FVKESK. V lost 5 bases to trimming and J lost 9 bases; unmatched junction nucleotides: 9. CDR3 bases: TGTGCCAGCAGCTTTGACGGGGGGGCATCTGAGCAGTTCTTC. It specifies CASSFDGGASEQFF.

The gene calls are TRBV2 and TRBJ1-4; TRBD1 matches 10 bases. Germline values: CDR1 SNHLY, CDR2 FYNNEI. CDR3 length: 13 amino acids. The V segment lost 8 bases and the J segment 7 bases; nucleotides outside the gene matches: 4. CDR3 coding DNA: TGTGCCAGCCGACAGGGGGCGGGTGAAAAACTGTTTTTT. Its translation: CASRQGAGEKLFF.